This is a list of T cell receptor beta chains from one sample in a study of CD8 T cells in ankylosing spondylitis. TCRdb redid the calling of the 5' RACE reads with MiXCR, one entry per CDR3 protein. The sample shows over 700,000 distinct CDR3 sequences, over 15% of them seen only once. The material sequenced was blood, either unsorted or a sorted T cell fraction (not recorded which). The origin of the receptors is a male donor with ankylosing spondylitis. The conserved cysteine and the conserved F or W are not part of the CDR3 here. Clone size is shown for a subset of rows, as once, few, many or a class of expanded clone.

CDR3aa: ASSPVGRLQETQY; j_gene: TRBJ2-5; len: 13; v_gene: TRBV9; abundance: NA
CDR3aa: ASSEVQGGAETQY; j_gene: TRBJ2-5; len: 13; v_gene: TRBV6-1; abundance: few
CDR3aa: ASSLYTQPTNTGELF; j_gene: TRBJ2-2; len: 15; v_gene: TRBV5-1; abundance: NA
CDR3aa: ASSFPKRGLREQY; j_gene: TRBJ2-7; len: 13; v_gene: TRBV5-1; abundance: few
CDR3aa: ASSRDSEYEQY; j_gene: TRBJ2-7; len: 11; v_gene: TRBV12-3/TRBV12-4; abundance: NA
CDR3aa: ASSQGDRGRDYT; j_gene: TRBJ1-2; len: 12; v_gene: TRBV28; abundance: NA
CDR3aa: ASSASMNTEAF; j_gene: TRBJ1-1; len: 11; v_gene: TRBV12-3/TRBV12-4; abundance: NA
CDR3aa: SARGEDTGELF; j_gene: TRBJ2-2; len: 11; v_gene: TRBV20-1; abundance: few
CDR3aa: ASSQGAGLSTDTQY; j_gene: TRBJ2-3; len: 14; v_gene: TRBV9; abundance: NA
CDR3aa: ASSSSTTAYNEQF; j_gene: TRBJ2-1; len: 13; v_gene: TRBV5-6; abundance: few
CDR3aa: ASSPFRTYNEQF; j_gene: TRBJ2-1; len: 12; v_gene: TRBV27; abundance: NA
CDR3aa: SVLWGQEQY; j_gene: TRBJ2-7; len: 9; v_gene: TRBV29-1; abundance: NA
CDR3aa: ATSGPGSSYNEQF; j_gene: TRBJ2-1; len: 13; v_gene: TRBV24-1; abundance: NA
CDR3aa: ASSLWDRQF; j_gene: TRBJ2-1; len: 9; v_gene: TRBV12-3/TRBV12-4; abundance: few
CDR3aa: ASSSTATRETQY; j_gene: TRBJ2-5; len: 12; v_gene: TRBV6-5; abundance: NA
CDR3aa: ASSLVGRTGVPEAF; j_gene: TRBJ1-1; len: 14; v_gene: TRBV7-8; abundance: NA
CDR3aa: ASSPVRADYEQY; j_gene: TRBJ2-7; len: 12; v_gene: TRBV3-1; abundance: many
CDR3aa: ASSGQGALRMNTEAF; j_gene: TRBJ1-1; len: 15; v_gene: TRBV12-3/TRBV12-4; abundance: many
CDR3aa: ASSSSIGGGLQF; j_gene: TRBJ2-1; len: 12; v_gene: TRBV5-1; abundance: NA
CDR3aa: ASSPRPDTGSEQY; j_gene: TRBJ2-7; len: 13; v_gene: TRBV9; abundance: few
CDR3aa: SAAEGARGYT; j_gene: TRBJ1-2; len: 10; v_gene: TRBV20-1; abundance: few
CDR3aa: ASSFEGGVNTGELF; j_gene: TRBJ2-2; len: 14; v_gene: TRBV5-1; abundance: few
CDR3aa: AWSAPGQGNQPQH; j_gene: TRBJ1-5; len: 13; v_gene: TRBV30; abundance: NA
CDR3aa: ASSQGPSGGGANNEQF; j_gene: TRBJ2-1; len: 16; v_gene: TRBV4-2; abundance: NA
CDR3aa: ASSPEAAGFGELF; j_gene: TRBJ2-2; len: 13; v_gene: TRBV7-2; abundance: few
CDR3aa: ASSLRGGPVYNEQF; j_gene: TRBJ2-1; len: 14; v_gene: TRBV6-1; abundance: NA
CDR3aa: ATSSVRANYGYT; j_gene: TRBJ1-2; len: 12; v_gene: TRBV15; abundance: few
CDR3aa: SAGDTGVRTDTQY; j_gene: TRBJ2-3; len: 13; v_gene: TRBV20-1; abundance: NA
CDR3aa: SVQGIAETQY; j_gene: TRBJ2-5; len: 10; v_gene: TRBV29-1; abundance: NA
CDR3aa: ASSPLGRGNTEAF; j_gene: TRBJ1-1; len: 13; v_gene: TRBV7-9; abundance: NA
CDR3aa: ASSLVPAQSTQETQY; j_gene: TRBJ2-5; len: 15; v_gene: TRBV11-2; abundance: NA
CDR3aa: SAIYASGADTQY; j_gene: TRBJ2-3; len: 12; v_gene: TRBV20-1; abundance: NA
CDR3aa: ASSPTGQYGYT; j_gene: TRBJ1-2; len: 11; v_gene: TRBV12-3/TRBV12-4; abundance: few
CDR3aa: ASSHVPLDSSNTEAF; j_gene: TRBJ1-1; len: 15; v_gene: TRBV5-1; abundance: few
CDR3aa: ASSLTGVNTGELF; j_gene: TRBJ2-2; len: 13; v_gene: TRBV11-2; abundance: many
CDR3aa: ASSAGTSGSSF; j_gene: TRBJ2-1; len: 11; v_gene: TRBV12-3/TRBV12-4; abundance: NA
CDR3aa: ASSIAASYNEQF; j_gene: TRBJ2-1; len: 12; v_gene: TRBV19; abundance: NA